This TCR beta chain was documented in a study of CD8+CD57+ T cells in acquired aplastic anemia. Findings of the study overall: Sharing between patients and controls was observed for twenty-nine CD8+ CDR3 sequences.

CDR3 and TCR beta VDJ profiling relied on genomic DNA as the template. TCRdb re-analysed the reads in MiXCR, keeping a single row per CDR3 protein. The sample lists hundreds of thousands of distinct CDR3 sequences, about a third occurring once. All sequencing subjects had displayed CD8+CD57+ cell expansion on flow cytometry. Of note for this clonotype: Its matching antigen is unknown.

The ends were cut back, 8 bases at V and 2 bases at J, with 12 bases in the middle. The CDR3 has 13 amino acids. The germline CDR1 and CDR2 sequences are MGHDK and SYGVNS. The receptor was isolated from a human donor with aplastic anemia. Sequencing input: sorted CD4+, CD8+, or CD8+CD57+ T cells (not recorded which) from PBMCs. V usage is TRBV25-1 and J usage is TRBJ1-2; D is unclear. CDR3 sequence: CASVESGNYGYTF. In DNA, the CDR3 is TGTGCCAGCGTAGAGAGCGGCAACTATGGCTACACCTTC.